The 28 T cell receptor beta chains reported below all come from one sample, sequenced in a study of blood T cell repertoires in COVID-19. Method: immunoSEQ multiplex PCR; TCRdb's copy keeps in-frame clones and lacks some. The profile shows approximately 230,000 clones, more than 75% of them singletons. Sequencing input: PBMCs or T cells enriched from blood (not recorded which). These receptors were collected from a man in his forties or fifties who had recovered from COVID-19.

V and J are TRBV9 and TRBJ2-3, with D hard to call. Germline CDR1 SGDLS, CDR2 YYNGEE. The CDR3 has 13 amino acids. V was pared by 6 bases and J by 5 bases, with 13 bases between. CDR3 nucleotide sequence: TGTGCCAGCACAAGGCTGCAGGAAGATACGCAGTATTTT. It yields the protein CASTRLQEDTQYF.

CDR3 region: CASSRGRTGENGYTF. CDR3 DNA sequence: TGTGCCAGCTCACGGGGCAGGACAGGGGAAAATGGCTACACCTTC. The gene calls are TRBV18 and TRBJ1-2, with 9 bases that match TRBD1. The CDR3 is made up of 15 amino acids. Per the germline V gene, CDR1 is KGHSH and CDR2 is LQKENI. With 4 bases clipped from V and 6 bases from J, the junction kept 9 bases outside the gene matches.

V and J are TRBV5-1 and TRBJ2-1; 7 nucleotides line up with TRBD2. CDR1 and CDR2 (germline): SGHRS, YFSETQ. V was pared by 0 bases and J by 8 bases, with 14 bases of the junction left unmatched. The CDR3 sequence is 17 residues long. Written as DNA, the CDR3 is TGCGCCAGCAGCTTGGCCGGTCAGTGGGAGGGCACCGATGAGCAGTTCTTC. Its translation is CASSLAGQWEGTDEQFF.

This clone appeared a few times. The rearrangement links TRBV5-5 to TRBJ1-5, with D perhaps TRBD1 (6 bases). V was shortened by 4 bases and J by 0 bases, with 14 bases between the two germline ends. Per germline, CDR1 SGHKS and CDR2 YYEKEE (reference sequence). The CDR3 spans 16 residues. The CDR3 loop reads CASSPTGQNSNQPQHF. In DNA, the CDR3 is TGTGCCAGCAGCCCAACAGGACAGAATAGCAATCAGCCCCAGCATTTT.

The rearrangement joins TRBV7-2 to TRBJ1-4; TRBD1 matches 9 bases. This CDR3 region has 15 residues. Germline assignment: CDR1 SGHTA and CDR2 FQGNSA. V was clipped by 5 bases and J by 5 bases; unmatched bases: 6. Written as DNA, the CDR3 is TGTGCCAGCAGCGGACCCGGGACAGGGAATGAAAAACTGTTTTTT. Encoded protein: CASSGPGTGNEKLFF.

This chain's CDR3 is CASRPGLAGGRSSYEQYF. In nucleotides, the CDR3 is TGCGCCAGCAGACCGGGACTAGCGGGAGGAAGGAGCTCCTACGAGCAGTACTTC. This sequence joins TRBV4-1 and TRBJ2-7; TRBD2 agrees at 15 bases. Per the germline V gene, CDR1 is MGHRA and CDR2 is YSYEKL. V shed 6 bases, J shed 0 bases, and the junction held 9 bases outside the gene matches. The CDR3 spans 18 residues.

The genes are TRBV12-3 or TRBV12-4 and TRBJ1-2; the match to TRBD1 covers 7 bases. CDR3 size: 12 residues. Trimming removed 3 bases from V and 8 bases from J; junction bases left unmatched: 3. CDR3 residues: CASSFSGGGYTF. The DNA for the CDR3 is TGTGCCAGCAGTTTTTCAGGGGGAGGCTACACCTTC.

V and J are TRBV9 and TRBJ1-4, with D possibly TRBD1 on 6 matching bases. The length of the CDR3 is 13 residues. The germline V gene has CDR1 SGDLS and CDR2 YYNGEE. The germline V and J ends were trimmed by 3 bases and 7 bases, with 10 bases remaining between them. As DNA, the CDR3 is TGTGCCAGCAGCGGGTACAGGGCTGAAAAACTGTTTTTT. This codes for CASSGYRAEKLFF.

The rearrangement joins TRBV13 to TRBJ1-5; D not resolved. The CDR3 has 12 amino acids. The V end was cut by 3 bases, the J end by 7 bases, with 7 bases between. The V gene's germline CDR1 is PRHDT and CDR2 FYEKMQ (reference sequence). The CDR3 region has the DNA TGTGCCAGCAGCTTTGCCGGGCAGCCCCAGCATTTT. Protein: CASSFAGQPQHF.

The chain carries TRBV6-5 and TRBJ2-2; D may be TRBD1 (6 bases). The CDR3 runs 13 residues. Looked up from germline, CDR1 is MNHEY and CDR2 is SVGAGI. The V end was cut by 8 bases, the J end by 0 bases, with 7 bases between. This chain's CDR3 is CASRTANTGELFF. The DNA for the CDR3 is TGTGCCAGCCGGACAGCGAACACCGGGGAGCTGTTTTTT.

This clone was counted once. This chain uses TRBV2 with TRBJ2-1, with D possibly TRBD2 on 5 matching bases. The germline V and J ends were trimmed by 3 bases and 4 bases, with 16 bases remaining between them. The CDR3 loop spans 16 amino acids. Germline assignment: CDR1 SNHLY and CDR2 FYNNEI. The CDR3 DNA follows: TGTGCCAGCAGTGATGAGGGCGCATGGTTTTACAATGAGCAGTTCTTC. It specifies CASSDEGAWFYNEQFF.

This clone was recorded only once. V is TRBV5-1 and J is TRBJ2-2; 11 nucleotides align to TRBD2. The CDR3 length is 16 residues. V shed 4 bases, J shed 2 bases, and the junction held 4 bases outside the gene matches. Looked up from germline, CDR1 is SGHRS and CDR2 is YFSETQ. The chain's CDR3 is CASSQGTSGNTGELFF. CDR3 nucleotide sequence: TGCGCCAGCAGCCAAGGGACTAGCGGCAACACCGGGGAGCTGTTTTTT.

V is TRBV7-9 and J is TRBJ2-7; D is perhaps TRBD2 (6 bases). V was pared by 7 bases and J by 5 bases, with 15 bases between. Germline V CDR1 and CDR2: SEHNR, FQNEAQ (reference sequence). The length of the CDR3 is 13 residues. The CDR3 region is CASMGGWRDEQYF. The CDR3 region has the DNA TGTGCCAGCATGGGGGGTTGGCGTGACGAGCAGTACTTC.

The chain joins TRBV4-2 to TRBJ1-2, with D tentatively TRBD1 (6 bases). The germline V and J ends were trimmed by 0 bases and 2 bases, with 10 bases remaining between them. The CDR3 spans 15 residues. Germline CDR1 and CDR2: LGHNA and YNFKEQ. CDR3 bases: TGTGCCAGCAGCCAAGAAACAGGGAAAAACTATGGCTACACCTTC. Translated, it gives CASSQETGKNYGYTF.

This clone was counted a single time. The chain recombines TRBV5-1 with TRBJ2-7; 12 bases match TRBD2. Germline CDR1 SGHRS, CDR2 YFSETQ. The CDR3 has 14 residues. The trim removed 4 bases at V and 6 bases at J, leaving 5 bases unmatched. The CDR3 sequence is CASSRTSGTPEQYF. Here the CDR3 DNA reads TGCGCCAGCAGCCGGACTAGCGGGACCCCCGAGCAGTACTTC.

CDR3 sequence reads: CASSPPSIPTGYTEAFF. DNA of the CDR3: TGTGCCAGCTCACCACCGAGTATACCTACGGGTTACACTGAAGCTTTCTTT. The V call is TRBV18, the J call TRBJ1-1; D uncertain. The CDR3 sequence is 17 residues long. Germline loops: CDR1 KGHSH, CDR2 LQKENI. The V gene lost 0 bases and the J gene lost 3 bases, with 17 bases spanning the gap.

V and J are TRBV9 and TRBJ2-7; D perhaps matches TRBD1 (5 bases). From germline, CDR1 is SGDLS and CDR2 YYNGEE. V was clipped by 4 bases and J by 6 bases, with 11 bases between them. This CDR3 is 12 amino acids long. In DNA form, the CDR3 reads TGTGCCAGCAGCCTGGACACGGCCGAGCAGTACTTC. Translating gives CASSLDTAEQYF.

This rearrangement joins TRBV24-1 to TRBJ1-5; possibly TRBD1 for D (6 bases). Trimming took 2 bases from V and 5 from J, leaving 9 bases between them. The CDR3 is made up of 14 amino acids. Germline V gene lookup returns CDR1 KGHDR and CDR2 SFDVKD. The CDR3 loop is CATSDSRGDQPQHF. CDR3 DNA: TGTGCCACCAGTGATTCCAGGGGTGATCAGCCCCAGCATTTT.

CDR3 region: CAIRDRNYEQYF. The CDR3 coding sequence is TGTGCCATTAGGGACAGAAACTACGAGCAGTACTTC. The chain employs TRBV27 and TRBJ2-7; 7 bases are shared with TRBD1. V shed 10 bases and J 3 bases; nucleotides not matched to a gene: 6. Germline V CDR1 and CDR2: MNHEY, SMNVEV (reference sequence). The CDR3 has 12 amino acids.

This chain joins TRBV9 and TRBJ2-7; D might be TRBD1 (5 bases). V was cut by 0 bases and J by 3 bases, with 7 bases left in between. In germline, CDR1 is SGDLS, CDR2 YYNGEE. This CDR3 contains 13 residues. This chain's CDR3 is CASSVAQGYEQYF. Written as DNA, the CDR3 is TGTGCCAGCAGCGTAGCCCAGGGCTACGAGCAGTACTTC.

The chain recombines TRBV18 with TRBJ2-2; D is perhaps TRBD2 (6 bases). This CDR3 has 16 amino acids. Germline loops: CDR1 KGHSH, CDR2 LQKENI. Trimming removed 1 base from V and 6 bases from J, with 15 bases in between. CDR3 DNA sequence: TGTGCCAGCTCACCACGACTAGAATTACGAGCCGGGGAGCTGTTTTTT. Residues: CASSPRLELRAGELFF.

This clone appeared once. The V call is TRBV9, the J call TRBJ2-5; 7 bases match TRBD1. The germline V gene encodes CDR1 SGDLS and CDR2 YYNGEE. The CDR3 consists of 16 residues. The ends lost 0 bases at V and 5 bases at J; junction bases unmatched: 10. The CDR3 loop reads CASSVGTGARSETQYF. CDR3 DNA sequence: TGTGCCAGCAGCGTAGGAACAGGGGCTCGCTCGGAGACCCAGTACTTC. Drawing the rest from reference TRBV9 and TRBJ2-5, the complete variable domain is DSGVTQTPKHLITATGQRVTLRCSPRSGDLSVYWYQQSLDQGLQFLIQYYNGEERAKGNILERFSAQQFPDLHSELNLSSLELGDSALYFCASSVGTGARSETQYFGPGTRLLVL.

The V and J genes are TRBV5-1 and TRBJ2-2, with D perhaps matching TRBD2 (5 bases). The CDR3 is 14 amino acids. Trimming took off 5 bases at V and 3 bases at J, with 11 bases between the two ends. Per germline, CDR1 SGHRS and CDR2 YFSETQ. CDR3: CASRTGIYTGELFF. CDR3 bases: TGCGCCAGCAGAACCGGGATATACACCGGGGAGCTGTTTTTT.

This rearrangement joins TRBV7-9 to TRBJ2-5; no clear D. V was trimmed by 1 base and J by 4 bases, leaving 10 bases between them. Looked up from germline, CDR1 is SEHNR and CDR2 is FQNEAQ (reference sequence). The CDR3 consists of 14 residues. CDR3 residues: CASSLVGSRETQYF. The CDR3 nucleotides are TGTGCCAGCAGCTTAGTGGGCTCACGAGAGACCCAGTACTTC.

Written as DNA, the CDR3 is TGTGCCACTGCGCGGCTAGCGGGGACGAACACCGGGGAGCTGTTTTTT. It encodes CATARLAGTNTGELFF. The rearrangement joins TRBV15 to TRBJ2-2; 9 nucleotides align to TRBD2. V was clipped by 9 bases and J by 0 bases; unmatched bases: 8. This CDR3 is built from 16 residues. The germline gives CDR1 LNHNV, CDR2 YYDKDF (reference sequence).

The CDR3 nucleotides are TGTGCCAGCAGCTCAGGGACTGGCCTCGGGGAGACCCAGTACTTC. Its translation: CASSSGTGLGETQYF. The J gene is TRBJ2-5, the V gene TRBV11-1, with D tentatively TRBD2 (6 bases). Germline V gene sequence: CDR1 SGHAT, CDR2 FQDESV (reference sequence). Trimming took 4 bases from V and 5 from J, leaving 17 bases between them. The CDR3 totals 15 residues.

The chain recombines TRBV5-1 with TRBJ2-7; D remains unclear. The germline gives CDR1 SGHRS, CDR2 YFSETQ. The CDR3 consists of 13 residues. The V and J ends lost 0 bases and 3 bases respectively, with 7 bases between them. The CDR3 loop reads CASSLVPSYEQYF. The CDR3 region has the DNA TGCGCCAGCAGCTTGGTTCCGAGCTACGAGCAGTACTTC.

This chain joins TRBV19 and TRBJ1-5; D might be TRBD1 (6 bases). Trimming cost V 1 base and J 6 bases, with 16 bases left between them. This CDR3 has 16 amino acids. Germline V gives CDR1 LNHDA, CDR2 SQIVND (reference sequence). Here the CDR3 DNA reads TGTGCCAGTAGTATAGCTCTTGCGGGGGCAGGTCAGCCCCAGCATTTT. Protein product: CASSIALAGAGQPQHF.